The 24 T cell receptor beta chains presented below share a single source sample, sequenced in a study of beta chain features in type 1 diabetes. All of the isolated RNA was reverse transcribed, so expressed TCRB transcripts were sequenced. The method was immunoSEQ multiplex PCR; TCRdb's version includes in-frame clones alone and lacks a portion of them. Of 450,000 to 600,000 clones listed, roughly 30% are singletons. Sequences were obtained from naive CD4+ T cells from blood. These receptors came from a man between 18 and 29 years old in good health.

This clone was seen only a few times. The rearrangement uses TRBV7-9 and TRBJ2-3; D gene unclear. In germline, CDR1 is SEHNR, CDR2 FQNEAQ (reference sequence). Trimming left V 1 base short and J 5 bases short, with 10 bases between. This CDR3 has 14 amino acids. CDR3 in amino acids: CASSLGLDGDTQYF. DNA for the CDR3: TGTGCCAGCAGCTTAGGGCTAGATGGAGATACGCAGTATTTT.

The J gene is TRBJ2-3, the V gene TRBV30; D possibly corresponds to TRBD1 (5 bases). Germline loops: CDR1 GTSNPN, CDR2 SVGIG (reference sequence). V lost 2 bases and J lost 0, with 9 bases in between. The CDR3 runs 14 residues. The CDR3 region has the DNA TGTGCCTGGAGTAATAGACAGAGCACAGATACGCAGTATTTT. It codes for CAWSNRQSTDTQYF.

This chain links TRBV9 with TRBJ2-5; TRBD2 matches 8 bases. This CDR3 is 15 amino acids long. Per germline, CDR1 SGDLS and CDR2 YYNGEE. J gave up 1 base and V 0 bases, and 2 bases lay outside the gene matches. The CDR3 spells CASSVGGLVQETQYF. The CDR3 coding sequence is TGTGCCAGCAGCGTAGGGGGACTAGTCCAAGAGACCCAGTACTTC.

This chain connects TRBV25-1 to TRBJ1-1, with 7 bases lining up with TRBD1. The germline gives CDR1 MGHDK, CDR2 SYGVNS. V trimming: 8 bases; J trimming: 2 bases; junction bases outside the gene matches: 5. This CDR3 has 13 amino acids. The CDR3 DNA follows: TGTGCCAGCCTTAGGACAGGAAACACTGAAGCTTTCTTT. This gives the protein CASLRTGNTEAFF.

The CDR3 region has the DNA TGTGCCTGGAGTGCACGACGGGGGCGGTCCCAGCATTTT. Amino acid sequence: CAWSARRGRSQHF. The V and J genes are TRBV30 and TRBJ1-5, with D possibly being TRBD1 (6 bases). From germline, CDR1 is GTSNPN and CDR2 SVGIG (reference sequence). This CDR3 spans 13 amino acids. V was trimmed by 1 base and J by 11 bases, leaving 15 bases between them.

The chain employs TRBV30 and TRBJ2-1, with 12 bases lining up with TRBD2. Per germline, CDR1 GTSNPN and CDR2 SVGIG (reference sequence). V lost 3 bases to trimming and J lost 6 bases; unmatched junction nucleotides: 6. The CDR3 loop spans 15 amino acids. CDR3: CAWSRLAGGPNEQFF. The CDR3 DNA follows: TGTGCCTGGAGCCGCCTAGCGGGAGGGCCCAATGAGCAGTTCTTC.

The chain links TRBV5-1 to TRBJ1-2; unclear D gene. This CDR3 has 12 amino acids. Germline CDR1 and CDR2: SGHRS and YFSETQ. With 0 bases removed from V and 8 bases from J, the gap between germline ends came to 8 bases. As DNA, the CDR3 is TGCGCCAGCAGCTTGGACCCCGGCGGCTACACCTTC. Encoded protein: CASSLDPGGYTF. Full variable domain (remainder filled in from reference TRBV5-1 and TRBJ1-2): KAGVTQTPRYLIKTRGQQVTLSCSPISGHRSVSWYQQTPGQGLQFLFEYFSETQRNKGNFPGRFSGRQFSNSRSEMNVSTLELGDSALYLCASSLDPGGYTFGSGTRLTVV.

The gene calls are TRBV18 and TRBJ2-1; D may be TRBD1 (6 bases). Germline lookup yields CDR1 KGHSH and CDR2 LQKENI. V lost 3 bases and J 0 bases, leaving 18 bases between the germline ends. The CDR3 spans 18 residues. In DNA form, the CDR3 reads TGTGCCAGCTCACCGGCAGGGGTGGGAACGAGCTCCTACAATGAGCAGTTCTTC. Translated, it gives CASSPAGVGTSSYNEQFF.

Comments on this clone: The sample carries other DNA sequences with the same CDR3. CDR3 region: CASSLERGTYEQYF. The CDR3 DNA reads TGTGCCAGCAGCTTGGAGCGGGGCACCTACGAGCAGTACTTC. The rearrangement links TRBV11-2 to TRBJ2-7, with 7 positions matching TRBD2. Germline V gene sequence: CDR1 SGHAT, CDR2 FQNNGV. The CDR3 loop spans 14 amino acids. V shed 3 bases, J shed 2 bases, and the junction held 4 bases outside the gene matches.

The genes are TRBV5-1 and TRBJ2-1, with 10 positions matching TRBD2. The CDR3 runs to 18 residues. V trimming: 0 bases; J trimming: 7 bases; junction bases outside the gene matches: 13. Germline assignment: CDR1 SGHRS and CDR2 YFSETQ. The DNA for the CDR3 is TGCGCCAGCAGCTTGGAGCTGGCTAGCGGGAGAAAAGGAAATGAGCAGTTCTTC. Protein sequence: CASSLELASGRKGNEQFF.

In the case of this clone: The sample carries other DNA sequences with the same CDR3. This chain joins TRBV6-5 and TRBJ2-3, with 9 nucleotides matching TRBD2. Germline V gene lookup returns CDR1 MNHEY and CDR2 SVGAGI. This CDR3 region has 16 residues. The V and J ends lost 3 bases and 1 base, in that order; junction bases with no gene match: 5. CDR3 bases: TGTGCCAGCAGTTATTCCTTAGCGGGAGGCACAGATACGCAGTATTTT. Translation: CASSYSLAGGTDTQYF.

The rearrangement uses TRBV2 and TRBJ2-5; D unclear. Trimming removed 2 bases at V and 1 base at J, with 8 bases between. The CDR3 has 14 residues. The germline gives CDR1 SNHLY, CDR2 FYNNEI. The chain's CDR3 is CASSETARQETQYF. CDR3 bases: TGTGCCAGCAGTGAAACGGCCCGCCAAGAGACCCAGTACTTC.

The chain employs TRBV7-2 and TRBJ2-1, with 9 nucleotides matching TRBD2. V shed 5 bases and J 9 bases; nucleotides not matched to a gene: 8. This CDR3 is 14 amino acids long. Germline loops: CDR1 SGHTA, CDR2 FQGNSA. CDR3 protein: CASSRQREAAEQFF. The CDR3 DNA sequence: TGTGCCAGCAGCCGCCAGCGGGAGGCTGCTGAGCAGTTCTTC.

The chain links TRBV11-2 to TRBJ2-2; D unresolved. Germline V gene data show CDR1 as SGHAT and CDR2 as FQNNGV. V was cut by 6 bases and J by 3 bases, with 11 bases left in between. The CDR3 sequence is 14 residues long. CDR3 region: CASSPNYYTGELFF. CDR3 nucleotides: TGTGCCAGCAGTCCCAATTATTACACCGGGGAGCTGTTTTTT.

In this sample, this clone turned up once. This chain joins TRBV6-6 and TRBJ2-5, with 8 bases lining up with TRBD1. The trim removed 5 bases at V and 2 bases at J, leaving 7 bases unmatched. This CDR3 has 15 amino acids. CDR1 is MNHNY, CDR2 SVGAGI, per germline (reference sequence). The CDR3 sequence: CASSTHRGNQETQYF. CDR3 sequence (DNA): TGTGCCAGCAGTACCCACAGGGGGAATCAAGAGACCCAGTACTTC.

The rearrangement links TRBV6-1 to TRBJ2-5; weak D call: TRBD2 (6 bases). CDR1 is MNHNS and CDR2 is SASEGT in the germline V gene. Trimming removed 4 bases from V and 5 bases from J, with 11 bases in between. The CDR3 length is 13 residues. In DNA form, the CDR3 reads TGTGCCAGCAGTGGTTGGGGGGTCGAGACCCAGTACTTC. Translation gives CASSGWGVETQYF.

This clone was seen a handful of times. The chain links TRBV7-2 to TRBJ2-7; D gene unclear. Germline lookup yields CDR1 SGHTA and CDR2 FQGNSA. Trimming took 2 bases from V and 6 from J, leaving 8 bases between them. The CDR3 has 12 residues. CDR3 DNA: TGTGCCAGCAGCTTATGGAATGCCGAGCAGTACTTC. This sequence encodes CASSLWNAEQYF.

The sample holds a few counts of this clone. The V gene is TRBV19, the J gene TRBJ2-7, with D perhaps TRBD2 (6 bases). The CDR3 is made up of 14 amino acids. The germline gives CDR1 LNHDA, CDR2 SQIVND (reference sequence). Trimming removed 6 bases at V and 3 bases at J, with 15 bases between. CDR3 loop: CASSYAGRNYEQYF. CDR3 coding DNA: TGTGCCAGTAGCTATGCGGGGAGAAACTACGAGCAGTACTTC.

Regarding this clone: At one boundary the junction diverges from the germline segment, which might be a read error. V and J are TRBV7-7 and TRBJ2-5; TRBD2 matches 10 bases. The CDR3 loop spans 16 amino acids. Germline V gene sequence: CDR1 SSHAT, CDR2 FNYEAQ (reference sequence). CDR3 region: CASSSGLASEVETQYF. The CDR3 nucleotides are TGTGCTAGCAGCTCGGGACTAGCGTCAGAGGTAGAGACCCAGTACTTC. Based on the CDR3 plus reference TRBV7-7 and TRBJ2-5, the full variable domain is GAGVSQSPRYKVTKRGQDVTLRCDPISSHATLYWYQQALGQGPEFLTYFNYEAQPDKSGLPSDRFSAERPEGSISTLTIQRTEQRDSAMYRCASSSGLASEVETQYFGPGTRLLVL.

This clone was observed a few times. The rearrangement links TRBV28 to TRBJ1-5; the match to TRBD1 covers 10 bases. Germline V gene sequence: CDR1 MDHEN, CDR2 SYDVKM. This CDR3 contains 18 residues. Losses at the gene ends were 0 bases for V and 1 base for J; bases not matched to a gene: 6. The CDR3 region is CASSLWDPGQGSNQPQHF. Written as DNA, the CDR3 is TGTGCCAGCAGTTTATGGGACCCGGGACAGGGGAGCAATCAGCCCCAGCATTTT.

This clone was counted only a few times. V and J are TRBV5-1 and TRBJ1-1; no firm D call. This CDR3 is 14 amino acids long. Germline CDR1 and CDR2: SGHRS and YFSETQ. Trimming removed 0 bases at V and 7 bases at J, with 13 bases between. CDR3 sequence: CASSLESQNLEAFF. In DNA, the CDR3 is TGCGCCAGCAGCTTGGAGAGCCAAAACCTTGAAGCTTTCTTT.

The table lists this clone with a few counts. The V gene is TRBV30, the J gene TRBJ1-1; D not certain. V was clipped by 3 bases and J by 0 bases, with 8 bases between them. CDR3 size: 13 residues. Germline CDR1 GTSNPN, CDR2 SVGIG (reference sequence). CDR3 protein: CAWSLQLNTEAFF. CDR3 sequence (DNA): TGTGCCTGGAGCCTACAGCTGAACACTGAAGCTTTCTTT. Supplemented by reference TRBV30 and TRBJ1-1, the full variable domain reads SQTIHQWPATLVQPVGSPLSLECTVEGTSNPNLYWYRQAAGRGLQLLFYSVGIGQISSEVPQNLSASRPQDRQFILSSKKLLLSDSGFYLCAWSLQLNTEAFFGQGTRLTVV.

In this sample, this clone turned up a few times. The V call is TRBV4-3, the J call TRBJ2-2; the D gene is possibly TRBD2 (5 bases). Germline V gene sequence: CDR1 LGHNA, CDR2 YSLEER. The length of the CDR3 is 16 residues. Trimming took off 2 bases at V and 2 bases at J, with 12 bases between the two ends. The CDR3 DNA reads TGCGCCAGCAGCCAAACGGGGTCAGACAACACCGGGGAGCTGTTTTTT. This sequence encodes CASSQTGSDNTGELFF.

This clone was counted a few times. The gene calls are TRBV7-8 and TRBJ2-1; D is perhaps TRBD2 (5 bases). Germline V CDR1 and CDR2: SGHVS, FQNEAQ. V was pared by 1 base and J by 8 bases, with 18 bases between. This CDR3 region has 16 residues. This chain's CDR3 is CASSLGSVASIDEQFF. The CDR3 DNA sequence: TGTGCCAGCAGCTTAGGCTCGGTTGCTAGCATCGATGAGCAGTTCTTC.